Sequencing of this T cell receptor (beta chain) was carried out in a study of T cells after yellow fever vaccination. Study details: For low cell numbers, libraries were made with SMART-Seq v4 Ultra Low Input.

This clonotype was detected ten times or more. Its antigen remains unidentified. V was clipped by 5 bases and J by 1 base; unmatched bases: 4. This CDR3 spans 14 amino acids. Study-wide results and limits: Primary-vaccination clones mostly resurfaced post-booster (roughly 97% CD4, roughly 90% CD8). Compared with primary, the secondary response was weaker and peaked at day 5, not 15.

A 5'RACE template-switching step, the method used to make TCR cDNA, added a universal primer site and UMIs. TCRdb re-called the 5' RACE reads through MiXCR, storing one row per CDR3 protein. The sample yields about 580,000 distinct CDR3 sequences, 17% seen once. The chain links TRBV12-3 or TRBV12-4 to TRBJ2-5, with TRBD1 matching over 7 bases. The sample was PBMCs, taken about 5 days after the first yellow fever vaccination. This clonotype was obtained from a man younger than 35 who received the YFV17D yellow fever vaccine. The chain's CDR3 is CASSTDRAQETQYF. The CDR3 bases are TGTGCCAGCAGTACAGACAGGGCCCAAGAGACCCAGTACTTC.